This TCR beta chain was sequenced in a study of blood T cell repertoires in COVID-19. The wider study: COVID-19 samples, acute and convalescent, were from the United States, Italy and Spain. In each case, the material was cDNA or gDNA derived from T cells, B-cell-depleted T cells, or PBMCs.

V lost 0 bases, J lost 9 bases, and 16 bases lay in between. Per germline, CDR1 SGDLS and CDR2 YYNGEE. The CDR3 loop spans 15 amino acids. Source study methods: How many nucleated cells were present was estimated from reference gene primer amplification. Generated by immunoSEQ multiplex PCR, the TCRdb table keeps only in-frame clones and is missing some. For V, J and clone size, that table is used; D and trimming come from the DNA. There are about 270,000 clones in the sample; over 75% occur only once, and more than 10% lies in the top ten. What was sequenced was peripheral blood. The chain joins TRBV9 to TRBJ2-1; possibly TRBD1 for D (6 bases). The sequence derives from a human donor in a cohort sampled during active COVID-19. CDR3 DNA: TGTGCCAGCAGCGTAGAACAGGGCCATTGGGGTGAGCAGTTCTTC. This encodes CASSVEQGHWGEQFF.